The 25 T cell receptor beta chains below all came from one sample that was sequenced in a study of Ad26.COV2.S vaccination and SARS-CoV-2 variants. As to treatment: roughly 19 received Ad26.COV2.S at low or high dose, single or two shots; 5 received placebo; per-sample allocation not given. Specimens were obtained on day 63 following the first vaccine or placebo injection. Measured with immunoSEQ multiplex PCR; TCRdb has only the in-frame clones, and not every one. The top ten hold about 5.4% of the sample, which has around 300,000 clones, roughly 90% seen once. Sequencing used peripheral blood, obtained in a trial of Ad26.COV2.S vaccine versus placebo. These receptors were taken from a person aged 18 to 65 who received the Ad26.COV2.S COVID-19 vaccine or a placebo.

This chain joins TRBV28 and TRBJ2-7; 9 bases align to TRBD2. CDR3 length: 14 amino acids. Germline V gives CDR1 MDHEN, CDR2 SYDVKM. Trimming took 3 bases from V and 6 from J; bases not matched to a gene: 6. CDR3 coding DNA: TGTGCCAGCAGTTTGAGCGGGAGGTTATCCGAGCAGTACGTC. This translates into CASSLSGRLSEQYV.

V gene TRBV7-9 combines with J gene TRBJ2-3; TRBD2 matches 7 bases. Trimming took 4 bases from V and 4 from J; bases not matched to a gene: 11. The CDR3 runs 16 residues. Germline V lookup: CDR1 SEHNR, CDR2 FQNEAQ (reference sequence). The CDR3 sequence: CASSWEGSTSADTQYF. In nucleotides, the CDR3 is TGTGCCAGCAGCTGGGAGGGATCAACCTCAGCAGATACGCAGTATTTT.

The chain uses TRBV6-6 and TRBJ1-2; a possible D gene is TRBD1 (6 bases). Germline values: CDR1 MNHNY, CDR2 SVGAGI (reference sequence). Trimming left V 6 bases short and J 8 bases short, with 10 bases between. CDR3 length: 11 amino acids. CDR3 region: CASRPGDGYTF. In DNA form, the CDR3 reads TGTGCCAGCAGGCCAGGGGACGGCTACACCTTC.

This chain uses TRBV7-9 with TRBJ1-2; TRBD1 is a possible D gene (5 bases). The CDR3 sequence is 14 residues long. With 1 base removed from V and 8 bases from J, the gap between germline ends came to 14 bases. The V gene's germline CDR1 is SEHNR and CDR2 FQNEAQ (reference sequence). The CDR3 coding sequence is TGTGCCAGCAGCTTAGTGCTCGGGGGATACGGCTACACCTTC. Its protein is CASSLVLGGYGYTF.

The chain couples TRBV2 to TRBJ1-1; 7 bases match TRBD1. Trimming removed 3 bases from V and 5 bases from J; junction bases left unmatched: 9. The CDR3 length is 15 residues. The V gene's germline CDR1 is SNHLY and CDR2 FYNNEI. CDR3 bases: TGTGCCAGCAGTGAGGGGACAGCTGGGGGGACTGAAGCTTTCTTT. Residues: CASSEGTAGGTEAFF.

The chain joins TRBV19 to TRBJ1-1, with 8 bases identical to TRBD1. The germline CDR1 and CDR2 sequences are LNHDA and SQIVND (reference sequence). V lost 5 bases to trimming and J lost 1 base; unmatched junction nucleotides: 3. This CDR3 contains 14 residues. The CDR3 DNA follows: TGTGCCAGTAGTCCCCAGGGGGCGAACACTGAAGCTTTCTTT. Translating it yields CASSPQGANTEAFF.

This sequence joins TRBV30 and TRBJ1-2; 7 nucleotides line up with TRBD1. Per germline, CDR1 GTSNPN and CDR2 SVGIG (reference sequence). This CDR3 region has 13 residues. The J segment lost 2 bases and the V segment lost 3 bases, leaving 3 bases of the junction unmatched. The CDR3, as DNA: TGTGCCTGGAGCGGGGACAGCAACTATGGCTACACCTTC. Protein product: CAWSGDSNYGYTF. Full variable domain (rest looked up from reference TRBV30 and TRBJ1-2): SQTIHQWPATLVQPVGSPLSLECTVEGTSNPNLYWYRQAAGRGLQLLFYSVGIGQISSEVPQNLSASRPQDRQFILSSKKLLLSDSGFYLCAWSGDSNYGYTFGSGTRLTVV.

In its sample, this clone was seen once. The DNA for the CDR3 is TGTGCCATCTCCTCACAGGGGGAGAGGTCCTACAATGAGCAGTTCTTC. Translated: CAISSQGERSYNEQFF. The chain combines TRBV11-3 with TRBJ2-1; 8 nucleotides line up with TRBD1. CDR1 is SGHNT and CDR2 is YENEEA in the germline V gene. This CDR3 is built from 16 residues. J lost 1 base, V lost 10 bases, and 12 bases had no gene match.

The J gene is TRBJ2-1, the V gene TRBV12-3 or TRBV12-4; D is undetermined. Trimming stripped 3 bases from V and 6 bases from J, with 0 bases between. The CDR3 is made up of 10 amino acids. The CDR3 DNA is TGTGCCAGCAGTTTCAATGAGCAGTTCTTC. Its translation: CASSFNEQFF.

The chain links TRBV6-5 to TRBJ1-5, with 8 nucleotides matching TRBD1. Germline V lookup: CDR1 MNHEY, CDR2 SVGAGI. The trim removed 6 bases at V and 1 base at J, leaving 2 bases unmatched. This CDR3 is 14 amino acids long. CDR3 sequence (DNA): TGTGCCAGCAGCCGGACAGGGAGCAATCAGCCCCAGCATTTT. Residues: CASSRTGSNQPQHF.

This chain connects TRBV27 to TRBJ2-5; D not resolved. The ends were cut back, 5 bases at V and 1 base at J, with 2 bases in the middle. CDR1 and CDR2 (germline): MNHEY, SMNVEV (reference sequence). This CDR3 has 11 amino acids. CDR3 loop: CASSVQETQYF. In nucleotides, the CDR3 is TGTGCCAGCAGTGTCCAAGAGACCCAGTACTTC.

The rearrangement joins TRBV30 to TRBJ1-1; D is possibly TRBD1 (6 bases). Trimming cost V 6 bases and J 8 bases, with 13 bases left between them. The germline V gene encodes CDR1 GTSNPN and CDR2 SVGIG (reference sequence). The CDR3 covers 11 residues. CDR3 residues: CACSPRGEAFF. The CDR3 DNA is TGTGCCTGTTCCCCCAGGGGCGAAGCTTTCTTT.

V and J are TRBV6-2 or TRBV6-3 and TRBJ1-1, with D unresolved. This CDR3 region has 14 residues. Germline V gene data show CDR1 as MNHEY and CDR2 as SVGEGT. V lost 8 bases, J lost 0 bases, and 13 bases lay in between. The chain's CDR3 is CASGLWGMNTEAFF. The CDR3 nucleotides read TGTGCCAGCGGCCTATGGGGTATGAACACTGAAGCTTTCTTT.

V usage is TRBV14 and J usage is TRBJ2-1; unclear D gene. CDR3 size: 16 residues. Trimming took off 4 bases at V and 0 bases at J, with 13 bases between the two ends. Germline CDR1 and CDR2: SGHDN and FVKESK. CDR3 sequence (DNA): TGTGCCAGCAGCCCCACACCATTGGCCTCCTACAATGAGCAGTTCTTC. As protein: CASSPTPLASYNEQFF.

The chain carries TRBV5-6 and TRBJ1-1, with 8 bases aligning to TRBD1. CDR1 and CDR2 from the germline V gene are SGHDT and YYEEEE. Unmatched junction bases numbered 12, after V lost 4 bases and J lost 4 bases. This CDR3 has 16 amino acids. DNA for the CDR3: TGTGCCAGCAGCCAAATAACGACAGGGGCTCTCACTGAAGCTTTCTTT. Encoded protein: CASSQITTGALTEAFF.

The chain joins TRBV7-6 to TRBJ2-1; the match to TRBD2 covers 9 bases. V shed 5 bases and J 9 bases; nucleotides not matched to a gene: 5. The germline V gene has CDR1 SGHVS and CDR2 FNYEAQ. The CDR3 totals 13 residues. The CDR3 coding sequence is TGTGCCAGCAGCATTAGCGGGAGTCGTGAGCAGTTCTTC. This gives the protein CASSISGSREQFF.

The rearrangement joins TRBV6-2 or TRBV6-3 to TRBJ1-5; possibly TRBD1 for D (5 bases). The length of the CDR3 is 14 residues. The V end was cut by 2 bases, the J end by 6 bases, with 11 bases between. Germline CDR1 MNHEY, CDR2 SVGEGT. The CDR3 DNA reads TGTGCCAGCAGTTACCAAGGGGTTCCTCAGCCCCAGCATTTT. It specifies CASSYQGVPQPQHF.

The chain is built from TRBV12-3 or TRBV12-4 and TRBJ2-1; D is possibly TRBD2 (5 bases). This CDR3 spans 12 amino acids. V was cut by 10 bases and J by 4 bases, with 11 bases left in between. The CDR3 region has the DNA TGTGCCACCACTCCGGGGTACAATGAGCAGTTCTTC. Translation: CATTPGYNEQFF.

The V gene is TRBV5-1, the J gene TRBJ2-1; 7 nucleotides agree with TRBD1. The germline V gene has CDR1 SGHRS and CDR2 YFSETQ. V shed 1 base, J shed 5 bases, and the junction held 0 bases outside the gene matches. CDR3 length: 13 amino acids. The CDR3 is CASSLTGDNEQFF. The CDR3, as DNA: TGCGCCAGCAGCTTGACAGGGGACAATGAGCAGTTCTTC.

The V gene is TRBV19, the J gene TRBJ1-2; no definite D call. The ends were cut back, 2 bases at V and 4 bases at J, with 11 bases in the middle. The CDR3 spans 14 residues. The germline CDR1 and CDR2 sequences are LNHDA and SQIVND (reference sequence). In DNA form, the CDR3 reads TGTGCCAGTAGTATACAGCCTTCTTTCTATGGCTACACCTTC. Its protein product is CASSIQPSFYGYTF.

The chain uses TRBV19 and TRBJ2-7; TRBD2 agrees at 8 bases. Unmatched junction bases numbered 14, after V lost 3 bases and J lost 7 bases. The CDR3 consists of 16 residues. Germline V CDR1 and CDR2: LNHDA, SQIVND (reference sequence). CDR3 sequence (DNA): TGTGCCAGTAGTATTGGTAATCGGGGACTAGTAAGGGAGCAGTACTTC. Translation gives CASSIGNRGLVREQYF.

The gene calls are TRBV7-9 and TRBJ1-1; 7 bases align to TRBD1. Trimming removed 1 base from V and 3 bases from J; junction bases left unmatched: 11. There are 17 residues in the CDR3. Germline-derived CDR1 and CDR2 are SEHNR and FQNEAQ (reference sequence). The CDR3 here is CASSLGSGGLSDTEAFF. In DNA form, the CDR3 reads TGTGCCAGCAGCTTAGGTTCAGGGGGACTTTCGGACACTGAAGCTTTCTTT.

V is TRBV23-1 and J is TRBJ2-5; TRBD1 aligns across 7 bases. TRBV23-1 is flagged as an ORF with uncertain function. V was pared by 6 bases and J by 3 bases, with 13 bases of the junction left unmatched. The CDR3 is 16 amino acids. DNA of the CDR3: TGCGCCAGCAGCCGTAGGACAGGTTTGATTGAAGAGACCCAGTACTTC. Encoded protein: CASSRRTGLIEETQYF.

As regards this clone: Distinct nucleotide sequences in the sample also encode this CDR3. The gene calls are TRBV7-8 and TRBJ1-1; TRBD1 matches 8 bases. V was pared by 5 bases and J by 1 base, with 3 bases of the junction left unmatched. The CDR3 extends over 14 amino acids. The germline V gene encodes CDR1 SGHVS and CDR2 FQNEAQ. CDR3 DNA: TGTGCCAGCAGCCGAGACAGGGGGAACACTGAAGCTTTCTTT. Amino acid sequence: CASSRDRGNTEAFF.

The chain combines TRBV7-6 with TRBJ1-1; D ambiguous. In germline, CDR1 is SGHVS, CDR2 FNYEAQ. V dropped 2 bases and J dropped 2 bases, with 18 bases sitting between them. The CDR3 spans 17 residues. For the CDR3, the DNA is TGTGCCAGCAGCTTATCTGCAGCCGGGTCGGGTAACACTGAAGCTTTCTTT. It yields the protein CASSLSAAGSGNTEAFF.